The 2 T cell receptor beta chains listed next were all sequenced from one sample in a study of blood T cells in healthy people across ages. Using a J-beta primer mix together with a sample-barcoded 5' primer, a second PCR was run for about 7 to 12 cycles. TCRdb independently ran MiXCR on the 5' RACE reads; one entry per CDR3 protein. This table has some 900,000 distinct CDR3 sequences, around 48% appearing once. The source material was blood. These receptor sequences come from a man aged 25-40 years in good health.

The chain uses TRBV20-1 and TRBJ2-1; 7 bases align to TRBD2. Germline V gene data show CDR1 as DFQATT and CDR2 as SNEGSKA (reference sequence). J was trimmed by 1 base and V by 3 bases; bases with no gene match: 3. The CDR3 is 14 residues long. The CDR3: CSASWRGSYNEQFF. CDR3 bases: TGCAGTGCTAGCTGGCGGGGGTCCTACAATGAGCAGTTCTTC.

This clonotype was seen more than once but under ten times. This CDR3 reads CASSFSGGGGYTF. DNA of the CDR3: TGTGCCAGCAGCTTCAGCGGGGGTGGCGGCTACACCTTC. The chain combines TRBV7-2 with TRBJ1-2, with a possible D match to TRBD1 (5 bases). From germline, CDR1 is SGHTA and CDR2 FQGNSA. With 3 bases removed from V and 8 bases from J, the gap between germline ends came to 13 bases. There are 13 residues in the CDR3.